The rows below give T cell receptor beta chains drawn from one sample of a study of T cells after yellow fever vaccination. From the 5' RACE reads, TCRdb called clonotypes with MiXCR, one entry per CDR3 protein. The repertoire holds some 320,000 distinct CDR3 sequences, with 8.7% as singletons. The sequences come from CD4+ T cells sorted from PBMCs, collected 5 days after the yellow fever booster vaccination. The source is a young man who received the YFV17D yellow fever vaccine. Each CDR3 is given with its conserved first and last residue. A D gene is named only where the DNA matches it firmly. Size values are once, few and many counts, or a class for expanded clones, and some rows have none.

j_call,clone_size,v_call,cdr3_length,d_call,cdr3_aa,cdr3_nt
TRBJ2-3,NA,TRBV5-1,12,NA,CASSWTSDTQYF,TGCGCCAGCAGCTGGACCTCAGATACGCAGTATTTT
TRBJ2-3,NA,TRBV4-3,20,NA,CASSQDIRYGLAASRDTQYF,TGCGCCAGCAGCCAAGACATCCGATACGGCCTAGCTGCCTCCCGCGATACGCAGTATTTT
TRBJ2-5,many,TRBV20-1,15,NA,CSAPRSDRGGKTQYF,TGCAGTGCTCCCCGCTCCGACAGGGGAGGGAAGACCCAGTACTTC
TRBJ1-5,NA,TRBV20-1,17,NA,CSATQTRGAYSNQPQHF,TGCAGTGCTACTCAAACCAGGGGAGCTTATAGCAATCAGCCCCAGCATTTT
TRBJ2-1,NA,TRBV4-3,16,TRBD2,CASSQTSGGLDNEQFF,TGCGCCAGCAGCCAAACTAGCGGGGGCCTGGACAATGAGCAGTTCTTC
TRBJ1-2,NA,TRBV5-4,13,NA,CASSLPGGNGYTF,TGTGCCAGCAGCTTGCCGGGGGGGAATGGCTACACCTTC
TRBJ1-1,many,TRBV29-1,11,TRBD1,CSVVQGAWAFF,TGCAGCGTTGTTCAGGGGGCCTGGGCTTTCTTT
TRBJ2-5,NA,TRBV30,11,NA,CAWSIKATQYF,TGTGCCTGGAGTATTAAAGCAACCCAGTACTTC
TRBJ2-1,NA,TRBV11-2,16,TRBD2,CASSPRLAVSYNEQFF,TGTGCCAGCAGCCCGAGACTAGCGGTCTCCTACAATGAGCAGTTCTTC
TRBJ2-1,NA,TRBV7-2,13,NA,CASSRSGAYEQFF,TGTGCCAGCAGCCGGTCGGGGGCATATGAGCAGTTCTTC
TRBJ1-2,NA,TRBV29-1,15,NA,CSVGKLEVTNYGYTF,TGCAGCGTCGGAAAGTTAGAGGTGACTAACTATGGCTACACCTTC
TRBJ2-3,few,TRBV7-2,16,NA,CASSLEGRESTDTQYF,TGTGCCAGCAGCTTAGAGGGCAGGGAGAGCACAGATACGCAGTATTTT
TRBJ2-3,few,TRBV18,15,NA,CASSQRRERFGTQYF,TGTGCCAGCTCCCAGCGACGGGAAAGGTTCGGTACGCAGTATTTT
TRBJ1-5,few,TRBV12-5,20,NA,CASGLVRTGHHGYSNQPQHF,TGTGCTAGTGGTTTGGTACGAACGGGACACCACGGGTATAGCAATCAGCCCCAGCATTTT
TRBJ1-1,NA,TRBV9,15,NA,CASSVEPQENTEAFF,TGTGCCAGCAGCGTCGAACCACAGGAAAACACTGAAGCTTTCTTT
TRBJ2-1,NA,TRBV7-9,14,NA,CASIGTNSYNEQFF,TGTGCCAGCATCGGCACGAACTCCTACAATGAGCAGTTCTTC
TRBJ1-1,few,TRBV7-9,15,NA,CASSSLQGGGTEAFF,TGTGCCAGCAGCTCCCTCCAGGGCGGGGGCACTGAAGCTTTCTTT
TRBJ1-5,many,TRBV27,15,NA,CASSSGQPSYQPQHF,TGTGCCAGCAGTTCGGGGCAGCCATCCTATCAGCCCCAGCATTTT
TRBJ2-5,NA,TRBV7-6,14,NA,CASSLGGRWETQYF,TGTGCCAGCAGCTTAGGAGGGCGATGGGAGACCCAGTACTTC
TRBJ1-1,few,TRBV5-1,16,TRBD1,CASSLWGQDRNTEAFF,TGCGCCAGCAGCTTGTGGGGACAGGATCGGAACACTGAAGCTTTCTTT
TRBJ2-5,NA,TRBV27,14,NA,CASRPQGGRETQYF,TGTGCCAGCAGGCCTCAGGGGGGTCGAGAGACCCAGTACTTC
TRBJ2-3,NA,TRBV18,16,NA,CASSPPSGRITDTQYF,TGTGCCAGCTCACCACCCTCCGGACGGATCACAGATACGCAGTATTTT
TRBJ2-7,many,TRBV2,14,NA,CASSEGEFSYEQYF,TGTGCCAGCAGTGAAGGGGAATTCTCCTACGAGCAGTACTTC
TRBJ1-6,NA,TRBV6-6,16,TRBD1,CASSPTGQGVNSPLHF,TGTGCCAGCAGTCCAACCGGACAGGGTGTCAATTCACCCCTCCACTTT
TRBJ2-5,many,TRBV7-2,12,NA,CASSLKQETQYF,TGTGCCAGCAGCTTAAAACAAGAGACCCAGTACTTC
TRBJ2-4,NA,TRBV7-2,18,TRBD1,CASSFGTARPLAKNIQYF,TGTGCCAGCAGCTTCGGGACAGCAAGGCCCCTAGCCAAAAACATTCAGTACTTC
TRBJ2-3,few,TRBV7-2,15,NA,CASSLSWVVTDTQYF,TGTGCCAGCAGCTTAAGCTGGGTAGTAACAGATACGCAGTATTTT
TRBJ2-1,NA,TRBV6-5,15,NA,CASSSHTYYYNEQFF,TGTGCCAGCAGCAGCCACACGTACTACTACAATGAGCAGTTCTTC
TRBJ2-1,many,TRBV12-3/TRBV12-4,16,NA,CASSLNGANSYNEQFF,TGTGCCAGCAGTTTAAATGGGGCAAACTCCTACAATGAGCAGTTCTTC
TRBJ1-6,NA,TRBV7-3,15,NA,CASSSNGHYNSPLHF,TGTGCCAGCAGCTCCAACGGACATTATAATTCACCCCTCCACTTT
TRBJ1-2,many,TRBV6-5,15,NA,CASSYSGARAYGYTF,TGTGCCAGCAGTTACTCCGGGGCACGAGCCTATGGCTACACCTTC
TRBJ2-5,NA,TRBV9,15,NA,CASSVGGGRGETQYF,TGTGCCAGCAGCGTAGGGGGGGGCCGAGGGGAGACCCAGTACTTC
TRBJ1-2,few,TRBV12-3/TRBV12-4,14,NA,CASSLRGRSLGYTF,TGTGCCAGCAGTTTACGGGGCAGATCTTTAGGCTACACCTTC
TRBJ2-3,few,TRBV4-3,19,TRBD1,CASSQDRRLTGGYTDTQYF,TGCGCCAGCAGCCAAGATCGGCGTTTAACAGGGGGCTACACAGATACGCAGTATTTT
TRBJ2-5,NA,TRBV7-8,17,NA,CASSLARGAMGLETQYF,TGTGCCAGCAGCTTAGCCCGGGGTGCGATGGGTTTGGAGACCCAGTACTTC
TRBJ2-7,NA,TRBV9,15,TRBD2,CASSPRDYQIYEQYF,TGTGCCAGCAGCCCCCGGGACTACCAAATCTACGAGCAGTACTTC
TRBJ2-1,many,TRBV12-3/TRBV12-4,15,TRBD1,CASSQSRGPGNEQFF,TGTGCCAGCAGCCAGTCGAGGGGGCCAGGCAATGAGCAGTTCTTC
TRBJ2-7,NA,TRBV4-2,15,TRBD1,CASSIRWAGGYEQYF,TGTGCCAGCAGCATCCGATGGGCAGGGGGATACGAGCAGTACTTC
TRBJ1-5,many,TRBV18,14,NA,CASSPDGGGQPQHF,TGTGCCAGCTCACCCGATGGGGGGGGTCAGCCCCAGCATTTT
TRBJ2-7,few,TRBV2,14,NA,CASSEVYRDVEQYF,TGTGCCAGCAGTGAAGTGTACCGGGACGTCGAGCAGTACTTC